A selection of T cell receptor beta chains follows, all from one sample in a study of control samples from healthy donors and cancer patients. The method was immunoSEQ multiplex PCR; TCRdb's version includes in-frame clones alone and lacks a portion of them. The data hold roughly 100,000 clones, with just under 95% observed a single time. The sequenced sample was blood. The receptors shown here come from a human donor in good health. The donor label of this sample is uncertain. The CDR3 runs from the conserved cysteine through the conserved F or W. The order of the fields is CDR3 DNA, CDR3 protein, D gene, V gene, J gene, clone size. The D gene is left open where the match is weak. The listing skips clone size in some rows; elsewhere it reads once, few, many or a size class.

CDR3 DNA: TGCGCCAGCAGCCAAATAGCGAACACCGGGGAGCTGTTTTTT
CDR3 protein: CASSQIANTGELFF
D gene: .
V gene: TRBV4-3
J gene: TRBJ2-2
clone size: .

CDR3 DNA: TGTGCCAGCAGAACTCACAGGGCAACTAATGAAAAACTGTTTTTT
CDR3 protein: CASRTHRATNEKLFF
D gene: .
V gene: TRBV6-5
J gene: TRBJ1-4
clone size: .

CDR3 DNA: TGTGCCAGCAGCCCAGATCAAAACAGGGGTCCTGGGGCCAACGTCCTGACTTTC
CDR3 protein: CASSPDQNRGPGANVLTF
D gene: TRBD1
V gene: TRBV7-9
J gene: TRBJ2-6
clone size: .

CDR3 DNA: TGTGCCACCAGCAGAGAAGACAGGGATGTCGACGAGCAGTACTTC
CDR3 protein: CATSREDRDVDEQYF
D gene: TRBD1
V gene: TRBV15
J gene: TRBJ2-7
clone size: .

CDR3 DNA: TGTGCCAGCAGTTACTCATCACAGGGGCGGTATGGCTACACCTTC
CDR3 protein: CASSYSSQGRYGYTF
D gene: TRBD1
V gene: TRBV6-6
J gene: TRBJ1-2
clone size: .

CDR3 DNA: TGTGCCAGCAGCCCACAGGCAGGTTGGGTGGATGAGCAGTTCTTC
CDR3 protein: CASSPQAGWVDEQFF
D gene: .
V gene: TRBV7-6
J gene: TRBJ2-1
clone size: .

CDR3 DNA: TGTGCCAGCAGTGAATTTCACGCGGACTCTGGAAACACCATATATTTT
CDR3 protein: CASSEFHADSGNTIYF
D gene: .
V gene: TRBV25-1
J gene: TRBJ1-3
clone size: .

CDR3 DNA: TGTGCCAGCAGCCCATCCGGGACAGGATCCTACAATGAGCAGTTCTTC
CDR3 protein: CASSPSGTGSYNEQFF
D gene: TRBD1
V gene: TRBV7-8
J gene: TRBJ2-1
clone size: .

CDR3 DNA: TGTGCCAGTAGTATGATTCCGGGGGCTCCCTACGAGCAGTACTTC
CDR3 protein: CASSMIPGAPYEQYF
D gene: .
V gene: TRBV19
J gene: TRBJ2-7
clone size: .

CDR3 DNA: TGTGCCAGCAGTTTGGGGCAGGAGCCTTTTTTGTACTTC
CDR3 protein: CASSLGQEPFLYF
D gene: .
V gene: TRBV12-3/TRBV12-4
J gene: TRBJ2-4
clone size: .

CDR3 DNA: TGTGCCAGCAGCACGTCACGGGACAGGGGGCAAGATACGCAGTATTTT
CDR3 protein: CASSTSRDRGQDTQYF
D gene: TRBD1
V gene: TRBV5-8
J gene: TRBJ2-3
clone size: .

CDR3 DNA: TGTGCCAGCAGTTACGCCCCGGGCGATGAGCAGTTCTTC
CDR3 protein: CASSYAPGDEQFF
D gene: .
V gene: TRBV6-5
J gene: TRBJ2-1
clone size: .

CDR3 DNA: TGTGCCAGCCTAAAGGGGGGAACTGAAGCTTTCTTT
CDR3 protein: CASLKGGTEAFF
D gene: .
V gene: TRBV6-5
J gene: TRBJ1-1
clone size: .

CDR3 DNA: TGTGCCAGCAGCCCGCCGCTGGACGGGGGACAGGACCAAGAGACCCAGTACTTC
CDR3 protein: CASSPPLDGGQDQETQYF
D gene: TRBD1
V gene: TRBV5-6
J gene: TRBJ2-5
clone size: .

CDR3 DNA: TGTGCCAGCAGTACAGCGGGACAGATCAATGAGCAGTTCTTC
CDR3 protein: CASSTAGQINEQFF
D gene: .
V gene: TRBV28
J gene: TRBJ2-1
clone size: .

CDR3 DNA: TGTGCCAGCTCACCTGGATTATGGGCGGCAAACAACTATGGCTACACCTTC
CDR3 protein: CASSPGLWAANNYGYTF
D gene: .
V gene: TRBV18
J gene: TRBJ1-2
clone size: .

CDR3 DNA: TGTGCCAGCAGTGAACCTAAAGAAGCAACTAATGAAAAACTGTTTTTT
CDR3 protein: CASSEPKEATNEKLFF
D gene: .
V gene: TRBV25-1
J gene: TRBJ1-4
clone size: few

CDR3 DNA: TGTGCCACCAGTGATTTAACGGGGGGAGACACCGGGGAGCTGTTTTTT
CDR3 protein: CATSDLTGGDTGELFF
D gene: TRBD2
V gene: TRBV24-1
J gene: TRBJ2-2
clone size: .

CDR3 DNA: TGTGCCAGCAGCCCCGGGGTGGCTGAAGCTTTCTTT
CDR3 protein: CASSPGVAEAFF
D gene: .
V gene: TRBV7-9
J gene: TRBJ1-1
clone size: .

CDR3 DNA: TGTGCCAGCAGCCCACACAGGGCCGAAGGAGAAGAGCAGTTCTTC
CDR3 protein: CASSPHRAEGEEQFF
D gene: .
V gene: TRBV7-9
J gene: TRBJ2-1
clone size: .

CDR3 DNA: TGTGCCAGCAGCCAAGGGCAGGGGAGAAGCGGCTACACCTTC
CDR3 protein: CASSQGQGRSGYTF
D gene: .
V gene: TRBV14
J gene: TRBJ1-2
clone size: .

CDR3 DNA: TGTGCCAGTAGTGGGCCCGGGACAGGCAATCAGCCCCAGCATTTT
CDR3 protein: CASSGPGTGNQPQHF
D gene: TRBD1
V gene: TRBV19
J gene: TRBJ1-5
clone size: .

CDR3 DNA: TGTGCCAGCAGTTACTCCGGACAGCCTAACACTGAAGCTTTCTTT
CDR3 protein: CASSYSGQPNTEAFF
D gene: .
V gene: TRBV6-5
J gene: TRBJ1-1
clone size: .

CDR3 DNA: TGTGCCAGCTCGTCTGGACAGGCGGCGGGAAACACCATATATTTT
CDR3 protein: CASSSGQAAGNTIYF
D gene: TRBD1
V gene: TRBV18
J gene: TRBJ1-3
clone size: .

CDR3 DNA: TGTGCCAGCAGACCCGGGGCGTCTAGCACAGATACGCAGTATTTT
CDR3 protein: CASRPGASSTDTQYF
D gene: .
V gene: TRBV16
J gene: TRBJ2-3
clone size: .

CDR3 DNA: TGTGCCAGCAGCTTAGAAGTCAGGTCCGGCTACAATGAGCAGTTCTTC
CDR3 protein: CASSLEVRSGYNEQFF
D gene: .
V gene: TRBV7-9
J gene: TRBJ2-1
clone size: few

CDR3 DNA: TGTGCCAGCAGCTCTCGGGGGAACCAAGAGACCCAGTACTTC
CDR3 protein: CASSSRGNQETQYF
D gene: .
V gene: TRBV7-2
J gene: TRBJ2-5
clone size: .

CDR3 DNA: TGTGCCAGCAGTGTTGAGGGGGGCCCCTACAATGAGCAGTTCTTC
CDR3 protein: CASSVEGGPYNEQFF
D gene: .
V gene: TRBV6-1
J gene: TRBJ2-1
clone size: .

CDR3 DNA: TGCGCCAGCAGCATGACAGGGGAACAGCCCCAGCATTTT
CDR3 protein: CASSMTGEQPQHF
D gene: TRBD1
V gene: TRBV5-1
J gene: TRBJ1-5
clone size: .

CDR3 DNA: TGTGCCACCAGCGGGGGGGCTCGGGAAAAACTGTTTTTT
CDR3 protein: CATSGGAREKLFF
D gene: .
V gene: TRBV15
J gene: TRBJ1-4
clone size: .

CDR3 DNA: TGTGCCAGCAGCTTAACCGGCCTAGCGGGGGGGCGGTCAGATACGCAGTATTTT
CDR3 protein: CASSLTGLAGGRSDTQYF
D gene: TRBD2
V gene: TRBV7-3
J gene: TRBJ2-3
clone size: once

CDR3 DNA: TGTGCCAGCAAAGAAACGCTCGCAAATGAAAAACTGTTTTTT
CDR3 protein: CASKETLANEKLFF
D gene: .
V gene: TRBV6-5
J gene: TRBJ1-4
clone size: .

CDR3 DNA: TGTGCCAGCCGGACAGTGTGGAATTCACCCCTCCACTTT
CDR3 protein: CASRTVWNSPLHF
D gene: .
V gene: TRBV19
J gene: TRBJ1-6
clone size: few

CDR3 DNA: TGTGCCAGCAGCTTGGGGGGCGATGAGCAGTTCTTC
CDR3 protein: CASSLGGDEQFF
D gene: .
V gene: TRBV5-6
J gene: TRBJ2-1
clone size: .

CDR3 DNA: TGCAGCGTTCAAGGACGGATGAACACTGAAGCTTTCTTT
CDR3 protein: CSVQGRMNTEAFF
D gene: .
V gene: TRBV29-1
J gene: TRBJ1-1
clone size: .

CDR3 DNA: TGTGCCAGTACCTGGGCCGGGGGGGAGACCCAGTACTTC
CDR3 protein: CASTWAGGETQYF
D gene: TRBD2
V gene: TRBV25-1
J gene: TRBJ2-5
clone size: .

CDR3 DNA: TGTGCCAGCAGCCACCTGGACAGGGCTCCTAACTATGGCTACACCTTC
CDR3 protein: CASSHLDRAPNYGYTF
D gene: TRBD1
V gene: TRBV14
J gene: TRBJ1-2
clone size: .

CDR3 DNA: TGCGCCAGCAGTACCGGGACAGTGAGCGCTTATGGCTACACCTTC
CDR3 protein: CASSTGTVSAYGYTF
D gene: TRBD1
V gene: TRBV5-1
J gene: TRBJ1-2
clone size: .

CDR3 DNA: TGTGCCAGCAGTCCAGAGGCCGGGACAAATGAAGCTTTCTTT
CDR3 protein: CASSPEAGTNEAFF
D gene: .
V gene: TRBV11-3
J gene: TRBJ1-1
clone size: .

CDR3 DNA: TGCAGCGTTGAACGGGTGAAGGGTATATTTCCCGGTGGCTACACCTTC
CDR3 protein: CSVERVKGIFPGGYTF
D gene: .
V gene: TRBV29-1
J gene: TRBJ1-2
clone size: .

CDR3 DNA: TGTGCCAGCAGTTACTCGAACGCTCAAGGGAACACTGAAGCTTTCTTT
CDR3 protein: CASSYSNAQGNTEAFF
D gene: .
V gene: TRBV6-5
J gene: TRBJ1-1
clone size: .

CDR3 DNA: TGTGCCAGCAGTTCGATAAACCGGATGACAGATACGCAGTATTTT
CDR3 protein: CASSSINRMTDTQYF
D gene: .
V gene: TRBV27
J gene: TRBJ2-3
clone size: .

CDR3 DNA: TGTGCCACGACAGGGGTGACCTACAATGAGCAGTTCTTC
CDR3 protein: CATTGVTYNEQFF
D gene: TRBD1
V gene: TRBV30
J gene: TRBJ2-1
clone size: .

CDR3 DNA: TGTGCCAGTAGCGGCCTACCAGGGGTGCACAGGGAGACCCAGTACTTC
CDR3 protein: CASSGLPGVHRETQYF
D gene: .
V gene: TRBV19
J gene: TRBJ2-5
clone size: .

CDR3 DNA: TGTGCCAGCAGCTCCCTAGAAGCCTACGAGCAGTACTTC
CDR3 protein: CASSSLEAYEQYF
D gene: .
V gene: TRBV5-8
J gene: TRBJ2-7
clone size: .

CDR3 DNA: TGTGCCATCAGTGAGTCCGGCGGAGGAATTGAAAAACTGTTTTTT
CDR3 protein: CAISESGGGIEKLFF
D gene: .
V gene: TRBV10-3
J gene: TRBJ1-4
clone size: once

CDR3 DNA: TGTGCCAGCAGCGTAGATCTGGGGGCGCGAACTGAAGCTTTCTTT
CDR3 protein: CASSVDLGARTEAFF
D gene: .
V gene: TRBV9
J gene: TRBJ1-1
clone size: .

CDR3 DNA: TGTGCCTGGAGTGCGGACAGGGGATTCTATGGCTACACCTTC
CDR3 protein: CAWSADRGFYGYTF
D gene: TRBD1
V gene: TRBV30
J gene: TRBJ1-2
clone size: .

CDR3 DNA: TGCAGTGCTGTTGGTGGGACCCAGTACTTC
CDR3 protein: CSAVGGTQYF
D gene: .
V gene: TRBV20-1
J gene: TRBJ2-5
clone size: .

CDR3 DNA: TGTGCCAGCAGCCCCGGACAGAATCCTAACTATGGCTACACCTTC
CDR3 protein: CASSPGQNPNYGYTF
D gene: .
V gene: TRBV7-8
J gene: TRBJ1-2
clone size: .

CDR3 DNA: TGTGCCAGCAGCGTAGTGTCGGCAATTAGCACAGATACGCAGTATTTT
CDR3 protein: CASSVVSAISTDTQYF
D gene: .
V gene: TRBV9
J gene: TRBJ2-3
clone size: .

CDR3 DNA: TGCGCCAGCAGCTCCTGGGGGGAGGTAAACTACGAGCAGTACTTC
CDR3 protein: CASSSWGEVNYEQYF
D gene: .
V gene: TRBV5-1
J gene: TRBJ2-7
clone size: once